Sequencing of this T cell receptor (beta chain) was carried out in a study of OX40 agonist ivuxolimab in advanced cancers. Turning to the study itself: Patients with prior anti-PD-1, anti-PD-L1 or anti-CTLA-4 therapy were eligible; 40% had some.

Using immunoSEQ multiplex PCR, the repertoire was profiled, and TCRdb retains in-frame clones only, with some absent. The repertoire holds fewer than 80,000 clones, with approximately 83% as singletons. This clone was seen once. The antigen remains undetermined. This CDR3 has 15 residues. The germline V gene has CDR1 SNHLY and CDR2 FYNNEI. V was clipped by 8 bases and J by 5 bases, with 20 bases between them. The study's findings and limits: Also present in some nonresponders was a low level of normalized T-cell clonal expansion.

The material was CD4+ or CD8+ T cells sorted from blood, obtained in a trial of the OX40 agonist ivuxolimab. This receptor was obtained from an adult with an advanced solid tumor such as melanoma, head and neck, liver or kidney cancer. The chain has TRBV2 and TRBJ2-3, with a weak D call TRBD2 (7 bases). The CDR3 loop is CASAAGGRPGDTQYF. Written as DNA, the CDR3 is TGTGCCAGCGCAGCCGGGGGGCGGCCCGGAGATACGCAGTATTTT.